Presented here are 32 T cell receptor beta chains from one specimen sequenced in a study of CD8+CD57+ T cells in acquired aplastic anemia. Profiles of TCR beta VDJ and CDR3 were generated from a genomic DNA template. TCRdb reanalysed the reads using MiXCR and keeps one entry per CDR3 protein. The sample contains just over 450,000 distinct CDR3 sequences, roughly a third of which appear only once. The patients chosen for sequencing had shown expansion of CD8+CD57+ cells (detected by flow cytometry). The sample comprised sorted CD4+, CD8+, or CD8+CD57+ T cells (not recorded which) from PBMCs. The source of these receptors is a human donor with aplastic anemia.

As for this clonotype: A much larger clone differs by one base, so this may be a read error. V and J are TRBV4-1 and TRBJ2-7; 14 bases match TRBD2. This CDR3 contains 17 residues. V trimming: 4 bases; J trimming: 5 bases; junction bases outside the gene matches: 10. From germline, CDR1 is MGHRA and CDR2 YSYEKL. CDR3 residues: CASSPPIGTSGGNEQYF. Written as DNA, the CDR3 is TGCGCCAGCAGCCCACCGATCGGGACTAGCGGGGGCAACGAGCAGTACTTC.

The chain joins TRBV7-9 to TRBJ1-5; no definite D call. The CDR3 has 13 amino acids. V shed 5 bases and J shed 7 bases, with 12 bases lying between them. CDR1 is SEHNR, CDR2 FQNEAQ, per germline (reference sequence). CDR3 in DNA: TGTGCCAGCAGCCGGAGGGCAGCCCAGCCCCAGCATTTT. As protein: CASSRRAAQPQHF.

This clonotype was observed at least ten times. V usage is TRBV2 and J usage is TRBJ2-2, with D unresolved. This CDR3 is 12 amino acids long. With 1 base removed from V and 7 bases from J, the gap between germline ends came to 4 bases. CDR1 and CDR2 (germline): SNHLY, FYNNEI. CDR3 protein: CASSEDGGELFF. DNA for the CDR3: TGTGCCAGCAGTGAAGACGGCGGGGAGCTGTTTTTT.

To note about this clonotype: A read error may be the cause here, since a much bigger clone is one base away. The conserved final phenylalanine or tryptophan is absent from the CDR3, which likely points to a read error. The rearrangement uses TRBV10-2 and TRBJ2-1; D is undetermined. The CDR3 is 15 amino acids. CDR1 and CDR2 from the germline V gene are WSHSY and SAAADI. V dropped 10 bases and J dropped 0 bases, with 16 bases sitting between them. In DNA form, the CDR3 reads TGCGCCACACGAATTCAGCGAGACTCCTACAATGAGCAGTTCTTA. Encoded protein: CATRIQRDSYNEQFL.

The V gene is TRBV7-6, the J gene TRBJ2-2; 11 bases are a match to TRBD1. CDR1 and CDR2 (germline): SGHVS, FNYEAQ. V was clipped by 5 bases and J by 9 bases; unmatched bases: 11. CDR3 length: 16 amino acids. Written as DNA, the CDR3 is TGTGCCAGCAGCCAAGGACAGGGGGCGCGGACCAGGGAGCTGTTTTTT. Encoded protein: CASSQGQGARTRELFF.

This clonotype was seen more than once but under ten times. This CDR3 is CASSDSQGLRETQYF. The CDR3 region has the DNA TGCGCCAGCAGTGATAGCCAGGGTCTTCGAGAGACCCAGTACTTC. The J gene is TRBJ2-5, the V gene TRBV10-1, with D possibly TRBD1 on 5 matching bases. V was shortened by 3 bases and J by 4 bases, with 15 bases between the two germline ends. Germline loops: CDR1 WNHNN, CDR2 SYGVQD (reference sequence). CDR3 length: 15 residues.

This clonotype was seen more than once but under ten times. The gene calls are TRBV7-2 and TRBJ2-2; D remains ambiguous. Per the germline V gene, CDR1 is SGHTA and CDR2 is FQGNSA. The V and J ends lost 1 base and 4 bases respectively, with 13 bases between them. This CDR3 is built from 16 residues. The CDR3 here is CASSLVHGVGTGELFF. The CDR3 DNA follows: TGTGCCAGCAGCTTAGTGCACGGAGTAGGCACCGGGGAGCTGTTTTTT. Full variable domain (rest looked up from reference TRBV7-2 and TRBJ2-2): GAGVSQSPSNKVTEKGKDVELRCDPISGHTALYWYRQSLGQGLEFLIYFQGNSAPDKSGLPSDRFSAERTGGSVSTLTIQRTQQEDSAVYLCASSLVHGVGTGELFFGEGSRLTVL.

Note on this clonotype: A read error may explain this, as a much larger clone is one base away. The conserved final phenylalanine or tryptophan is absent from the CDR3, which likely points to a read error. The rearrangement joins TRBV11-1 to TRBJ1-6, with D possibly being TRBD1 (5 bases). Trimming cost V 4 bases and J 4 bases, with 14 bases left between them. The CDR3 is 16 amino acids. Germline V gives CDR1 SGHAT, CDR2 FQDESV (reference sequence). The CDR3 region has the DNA TGTGCCAGCAGCTCCGTTCGTAGGGGTTATAATTCACCCCTCCACCTT. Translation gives CASSSVRRGYNSPLHL.

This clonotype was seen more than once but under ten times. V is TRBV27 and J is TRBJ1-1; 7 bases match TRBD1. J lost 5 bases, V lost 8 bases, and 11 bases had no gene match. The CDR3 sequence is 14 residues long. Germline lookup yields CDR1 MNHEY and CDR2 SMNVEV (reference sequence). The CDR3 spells CASAPQGPGTEAFF. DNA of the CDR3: TGTGCCAGCGCACCACAGGGGCCGGGGACTGAAGCTTTCTTT.

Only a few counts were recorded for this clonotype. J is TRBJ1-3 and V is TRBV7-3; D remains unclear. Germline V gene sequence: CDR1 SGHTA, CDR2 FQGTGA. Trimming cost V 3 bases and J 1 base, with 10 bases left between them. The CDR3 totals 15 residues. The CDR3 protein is CASSLMGSSGNTIYF. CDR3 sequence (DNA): TGTGCCAGCAGCTTGATGGGTTCATCTGGAAACACCATATATTTT.

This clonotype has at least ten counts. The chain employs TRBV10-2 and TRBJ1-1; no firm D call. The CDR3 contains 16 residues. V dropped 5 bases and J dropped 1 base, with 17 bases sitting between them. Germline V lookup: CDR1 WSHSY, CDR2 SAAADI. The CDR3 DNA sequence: TGCGCCAGCAGTACCAGAGGAGCGATGTGGAACACTGAAGCTTTCTTT. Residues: CASSTRGAMWNTEAFF.

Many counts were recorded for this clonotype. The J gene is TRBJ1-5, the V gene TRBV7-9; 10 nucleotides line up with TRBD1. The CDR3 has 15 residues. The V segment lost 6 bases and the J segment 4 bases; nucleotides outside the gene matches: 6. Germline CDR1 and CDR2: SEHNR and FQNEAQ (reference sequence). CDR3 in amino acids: CASSRPGQGNQPQHF. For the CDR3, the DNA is TGTGCCAGCAGTCGTCCGGGACAGGGGAATCAGCCCCAGCATTTT.

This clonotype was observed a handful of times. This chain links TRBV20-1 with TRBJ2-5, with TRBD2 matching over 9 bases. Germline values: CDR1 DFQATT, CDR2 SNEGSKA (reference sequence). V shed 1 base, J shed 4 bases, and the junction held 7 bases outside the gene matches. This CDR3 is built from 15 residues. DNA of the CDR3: TGCAGTGCTAGAGTCGTAGCGGGAGCGGCAGAGACCCAGTACTTC. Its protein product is CSARVVAGAAETQYF.

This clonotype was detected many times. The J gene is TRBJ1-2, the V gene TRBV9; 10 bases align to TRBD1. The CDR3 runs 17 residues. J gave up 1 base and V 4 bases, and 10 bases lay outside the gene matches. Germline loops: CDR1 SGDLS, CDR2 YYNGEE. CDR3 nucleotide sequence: TGTGCCAGCAGCACAAGACGGACAGGGGGACTTAACTATGGCTACACCTTC. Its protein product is CASSTRRTGGLNYGYTF.

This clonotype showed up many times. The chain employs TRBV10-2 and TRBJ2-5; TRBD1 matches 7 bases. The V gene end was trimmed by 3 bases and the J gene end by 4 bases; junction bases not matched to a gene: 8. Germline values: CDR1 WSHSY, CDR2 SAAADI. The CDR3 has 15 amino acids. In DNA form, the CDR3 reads TGCGCCAGCAGTGAACAGGGGATGAATAGAGAGACCCAGTACTTC. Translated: CASSEQGMNRETQYF.

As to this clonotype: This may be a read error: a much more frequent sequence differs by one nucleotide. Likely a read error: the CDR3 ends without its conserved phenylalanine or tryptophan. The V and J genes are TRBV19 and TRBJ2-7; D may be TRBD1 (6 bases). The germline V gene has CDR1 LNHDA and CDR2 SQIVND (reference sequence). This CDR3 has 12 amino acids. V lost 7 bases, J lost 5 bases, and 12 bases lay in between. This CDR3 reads CASTGVADEQYS. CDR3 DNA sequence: TGTGCCAGTACAGGGGTAGCTGACGAGCAGTACTCC.

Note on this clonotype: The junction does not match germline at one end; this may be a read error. CDR3 amino acids: CASSQGLAGVDEQSF. CDR3 nucleotide sequence: TGTGCCAGCAGCCAAGGACTAGCGGGAGTGGATGAGCAGTCCTTC. This chain uses TRBV7-8 with TRBJ2-1; the match to TRBD2 covers 13 bases. The CDR3 loop spans 15 amino acids. CDR1 SGHVS and CDR2 FQNEAQ come from the germline V gene.

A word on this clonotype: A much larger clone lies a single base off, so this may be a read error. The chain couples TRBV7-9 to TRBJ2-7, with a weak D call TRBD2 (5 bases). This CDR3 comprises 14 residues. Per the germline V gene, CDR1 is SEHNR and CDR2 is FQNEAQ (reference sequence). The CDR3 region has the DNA TGTCCCAGCAGCTTCGAGGGATCGGGAAACGAGCAGTACTTC. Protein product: CPSSFEGSGNEQYF.

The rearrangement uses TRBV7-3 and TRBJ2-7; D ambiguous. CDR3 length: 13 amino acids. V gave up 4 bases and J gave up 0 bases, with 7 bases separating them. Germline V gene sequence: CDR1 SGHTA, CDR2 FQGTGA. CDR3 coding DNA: TGTGCCAGCAGCTCGCCCAGCTCCTACGAGCAGTACTTC. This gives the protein CASSSPSSYEQYF.

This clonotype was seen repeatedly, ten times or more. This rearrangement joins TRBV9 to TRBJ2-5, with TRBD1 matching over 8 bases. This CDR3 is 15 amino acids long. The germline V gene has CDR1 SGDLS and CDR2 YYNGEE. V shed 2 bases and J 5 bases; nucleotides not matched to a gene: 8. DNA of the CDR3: TGTGCCAGCAGCGTCGGGGACCGGGACAGGGAGACCCAGTACTTC. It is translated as CASSVGDRDRETQYF.

As DNA, the CDR3 is TGTGCCAGCAGCCGACAGGGAGTTTACGAGCAGTACTTC. Amino acids: CASSRQGVYEQYF. The J gene is TRBJ2-7, the V gene TRBV2; 7 bases fit TRBD1. V dropped 6 bases and J dropped 4; count of bases not matched to a gene: 6. The length of the CDR3 is 13 residues. Germline CDR1 SNHLY, CDR2 FYNNEI. The full variable domain, rest sourced from reference TRBV2 and TRBJ2-7, is EPEVTQTPSHQVTQMGQEVILRCVPISNHLYFYWYRQILGQKVEFLVSFYNNEISEKSEIFDDQFSVERPDGSNFTLKIRSTKLEDSAMYFCASSRQGVYEQYFGPGTRLTVT.

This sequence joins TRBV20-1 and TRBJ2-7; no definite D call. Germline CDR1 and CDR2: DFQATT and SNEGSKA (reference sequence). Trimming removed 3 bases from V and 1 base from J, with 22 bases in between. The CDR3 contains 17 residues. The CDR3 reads CSARDPEAVTPSYEQYF. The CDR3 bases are TGCAGTGCTAGGGACCCCGAGGCGGTAACCCCTTCCTACGAGCAGTACTTC.

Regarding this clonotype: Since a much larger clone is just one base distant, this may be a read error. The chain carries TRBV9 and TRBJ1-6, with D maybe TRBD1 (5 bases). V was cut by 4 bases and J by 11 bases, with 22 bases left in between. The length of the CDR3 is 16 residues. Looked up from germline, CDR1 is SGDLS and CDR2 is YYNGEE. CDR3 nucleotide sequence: TGTGCCAGCAGCACCACCGACCGTACAGGAAAGCCACCCCTCCACTTT. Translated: CASSTTDRTGKPPLHF.

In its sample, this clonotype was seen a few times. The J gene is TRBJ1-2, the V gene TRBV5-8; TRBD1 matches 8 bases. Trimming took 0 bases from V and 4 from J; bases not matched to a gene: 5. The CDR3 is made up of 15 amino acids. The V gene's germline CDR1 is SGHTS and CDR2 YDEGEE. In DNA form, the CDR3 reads TGTGCCAGCAGCTTGGGTGGACAGGGAACCTATGGCTACACCTTC. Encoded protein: CASSLGGQGTYGYTF.

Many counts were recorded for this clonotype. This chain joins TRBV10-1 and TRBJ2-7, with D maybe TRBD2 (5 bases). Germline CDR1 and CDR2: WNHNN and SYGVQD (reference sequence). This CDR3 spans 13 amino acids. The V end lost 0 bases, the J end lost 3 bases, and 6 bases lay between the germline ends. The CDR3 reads CASSESGDYEQYF. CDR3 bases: TGCGCCAGCAGTGAGTCCGGGGACTACGAGCAGTACTTC.

CDR3 DNA sequence: TGCAGCGTTGAAGGGACGGAAAAGCAGTACTTC. It is translated as CSVEGTEKQYF. The rearrangement uses TRBV29-1 and TRBJ2-7; no reliable D call. This CDR3 is built from 11 residues. Germline CDR1 and CDR2: SQVTM and ANQGSEA. Trimming pared 1 base from V and 8 bases from J, leaving 9 bases between.

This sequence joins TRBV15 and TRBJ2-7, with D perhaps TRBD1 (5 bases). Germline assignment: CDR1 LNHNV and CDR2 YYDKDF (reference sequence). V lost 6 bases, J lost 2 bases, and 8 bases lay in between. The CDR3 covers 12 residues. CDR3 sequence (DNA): TGTGCCACCAGGGACAAAACCTACGAGCAGTACTTC. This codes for CATRDKTYEQYF.

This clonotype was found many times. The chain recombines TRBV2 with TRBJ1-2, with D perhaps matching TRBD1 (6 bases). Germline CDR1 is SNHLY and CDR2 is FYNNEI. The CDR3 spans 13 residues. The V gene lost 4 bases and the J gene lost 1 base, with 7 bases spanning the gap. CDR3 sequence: CASSAQGNYGYTF. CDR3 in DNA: TGTGCCAGCAGTGCACAGGGTAACTATGGCTACACCTTC.

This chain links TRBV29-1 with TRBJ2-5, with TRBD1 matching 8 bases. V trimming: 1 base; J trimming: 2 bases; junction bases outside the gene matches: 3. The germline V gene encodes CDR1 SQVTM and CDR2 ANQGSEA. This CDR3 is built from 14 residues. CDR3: CSVEANRGQETQYF. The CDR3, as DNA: TGCAGCGTTGAAGCAAACAGGGGGCAAGAGACCCAGTACTTC.

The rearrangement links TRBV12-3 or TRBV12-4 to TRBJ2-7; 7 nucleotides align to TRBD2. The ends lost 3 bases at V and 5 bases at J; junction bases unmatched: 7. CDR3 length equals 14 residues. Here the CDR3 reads CASSLFGGTDEQYF. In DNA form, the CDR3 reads TGTGCCAGCAGTTTGTTCGGGGGGACGGACGAGCAGTACTTC.

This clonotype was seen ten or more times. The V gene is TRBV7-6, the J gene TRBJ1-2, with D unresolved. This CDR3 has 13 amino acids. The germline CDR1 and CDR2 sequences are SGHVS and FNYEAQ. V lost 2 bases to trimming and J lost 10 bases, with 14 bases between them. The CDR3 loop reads CASSLLGSSPYTF. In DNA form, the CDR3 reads TGTGCCAGCAGCTTATTGGGGTCGTCGCCCTACACCTTC.

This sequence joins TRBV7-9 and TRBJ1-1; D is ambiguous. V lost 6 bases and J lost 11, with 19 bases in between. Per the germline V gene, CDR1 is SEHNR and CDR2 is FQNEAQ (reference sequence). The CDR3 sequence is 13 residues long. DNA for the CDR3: TGTGCCAGCAGACCGGACTCGCCTGATCGGGCTTTCTTT. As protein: CASRPDSPDRAFF.